This is a list of T cell receptor beta chains from one sample in a study of blood T cell repertoires in COVID-19. Assay: immunoSEQ multiplex PCR; the TCRdb copy retains only in-frame clones and omits some. The data show roughly 250,000 clones, roughly 88% seen once. Sample: peripheral blood. The origin of the receptors is a woman between 35 and 50 years old who had recovered from COVID-19. Both conserved end residues are part of each CDR3. Fields, in order: clone size, V gene, D gene, J gene, CDR3 DNA, CDR3 protein. A D gene is named only where the DNA matches it firmly. Clone size is given for some rows only: seen once, a few or many times, or a class if the clone is expanded.

>-|TRBV6-5|-|TRBJ1-2
TGTGCCAGCAGTTCTCCGAACTATGGCTACACCTTC
CASSSPNYGYTF
>-|TRBV7-8|TRBD1|TRBJ2-7
TGTGCCAGCAGCACCCGGGACAGGGGGTTCTACGAGCAGTACTTC
CASSTRDRGFYEQYF
>-|TRBV7-2|-|TRBJ1-3
TGTGCCAGCAGCCCGACCGCGGGCCAGGCGCGCACTGGAAACACCATATATTTT
CASSPTAGQARTGNTIYF
>-|TRBV6-5|TRBD1|TRBJ2-7
TGTGCCAGCAGTTACTCGACACAGGGGGCTCCTCACGAGCAGTACTTC
CASSYSTQGAPHEQYF
>-|TRBV3-1/TRBV3-2|-|TRBJ1-2
TGTGCCAGCACCCCCGGGTTTTCTTATGGCTACACCTTC
CASTPGFSYGYTF
>-|TRBV28|TRBD1|TRBJ2-1
TGTGCCAGCAGTTTAAGGGACAGGTCATACCGGAATGAGCAGTTCTTC
CASSLRDRSYRNEQFF
>-|TRBV28|TRBD1|TRBJ2-1
TGTGCCAGCACTTTACCCGGGACAGTTTACAATGAGCAGTTCTTC
CASTLPGTVYNEQFF
>-|TRBV5-4|TRBD2|TRBJ2-1
TGTGCCAGCAGCCCGAGGGCGGCGGGAGGGAGCTACAATGAGCAGTTCTTC
CASSPRAAGGSYNEQFF
>few|TRBV5-1|-|TRBJ1-6
TGCGCCAGCAGCTTGGACCAGGGTTCACCCCTCCACTTT
CASSLDQGSPLHF
>-|TRBV7-3|-|TRBJ2-5
TGTGCCAGCAGCTTTTCCACGGGGTCCAAAGAGACCCAGTACTTC
CASSFSTGSKETQYF
>-|TRBV7-8|-|TRBJ1-2
TGTGCCAGCAGCTTAGTAGACTATGGCTACACCTTC
CASSLVDYGYTF
>-|TRBV30|TRBD1|TRBJ1-5
TGTGCCTGGAGTACCGACAGGGGGAATCAGCCCCAGCATTTT
CAWSTDRGNQPQHF
>-|TRBV19|TRBD2|TRBJ2-2
TGTGCCAGTAGTAAGTGGCTAGCGGATACGAACACCGGGGAGCTGTTTTTT
CASSKWLADTNTGELFF
>-|TRBV5-1|-|TRBJ2-7
TGCGCCAGCAGCCGACCGACAGAAGTCTACGAGCAGTACTTC
CASSRPTEVYEQYF
>-|TRBV7-9|TRBD2|TRBJ2-1
TGTGCCAGCAGCTTCCCGACTAGCGGGAGTTTCAATGAGCAGTTCTTC
CASSFPTSGSFNEQFF
>-|TRBV6-5|-|TRBJ1-1
TGTGCCAGCAGTTACGGCAGGGTAAGGGGCACTGAAGCTTTCTTT
CASSYGRVRGTEAFF
>-|TRBV5-1|-|TRBJ2-2
TGCGCCAGCAGGTACTCGGCGACAGAGGCCGGGGAGCTGTTTTTT
CASRYSATEAGELFF
>-|TRBV11-2|-|TRBJ2-7
TGTGCCAGCAGCAAAGCAGGGGTCAGCGAGCAGTACTTC
CASSKAGVSEQYF
>-|TRBV4-3|-|TRBJ1-3
TGCGCCAGCAGCCAAGAACGTCGGTCTGGAAACACCATATATTTT
CASSQERRSGNTIYF
>once|TRBV11-2|TRBD2|TRBJ2-3
TGTGCCAGCAGCCCGAGACTAGCGGGGTTAGATACGCAGTATTTT
CASSPRLAGLDTQYF
>once|TRBV5-6|TRBD1|TRBJ2-1
TGTGCCAGCAGCTTGAGGACAGGACCCTACAATGAGCAGTTCTTC
CASSLRTGPYNEQFF
>once|TRBV5-5|TRBD1|TRBJ2-7
TGTGCCAGCAGCCAACAACCGGGACAGAACTACGAGCAGTACTTC
CASSQQPGQNYEQYF
>-|TRBV18|TRBD1|TRBJ1-6
TGTGCCAGCTCACCACCGCTACAGGGGCGGACACCCCTCCACTTT
CASSPPLQGRTPLHF
>-|TRBV5-6|-|TRBJ1-2
TGTGCCAGCAGCCCCGGACCACGAGCTCACCGACTAGTTGGTGGCTACACCTTC
CASSPGPRAHRLVGGYTF
>few|TRBV4-1|-|TRBJ1-3
TGCGCCAGCAGCCAACCTAGACAGGACAACACCATATATTTT
CASSQPRQDNTIYF
>-|TRBV4-3|-|TRBJ1-4
TGCGCCAGCAGCCAGTTGCTCGGGGAGGGCCTTCTTAAACTGTTTTTT
CASSQLLGEGLLKLFF
>-|TRBV27|-|TRBJ2-3
TGTGCCAGCAGGTCCCGAGGAGGGGGGGGGACGGATACGCAGTATTTT
CASRSRGGGGTDTQYF
>-|TRBV18|TRBD2|TRBJ2-2
TGTGCCAGCTCACTAAGACTAGCGAGCAACACCGGGGAGCTGTTTTTT
CASSLRLASNTGELFF
>-|TRBV9|TRBD1|TRBJ1-6
TGTGCCAGCAGCGTAGGACAGGGTAATTCACCCCTCCACTTT
CASSVGQGNSPLHF
>-|TRBV9|TRBD1|TRBJ1-2
TGTGCCAGCAGCGTAGGGACAGGGGTATATGGCTACACCTTC
CASSVGTGVYGYTF
>-|TRBV18|TRBD1|TRBJ2-7
TGTGCCAGCTCTTCCGGGACAGGAGTTAACGAGCAGTACTTC
CASSSGTGVNEQYF
>-|TRBV6-1|TRBD2|TRBJ2-3
TGTGCCAGCAGTGAACCGGCTAGCGGGGCGCCAGATACGCAGTATTTT
CASSEPASGAPDTQYF
>-|TRBV7-2|-|TRBJ1-5
TGTGCCAGCAGCTTAGCGGGGGGAGTAGAGCCCCAGCATTTT
CASSLAGGVEPQHF
>-|TRBV19|-|TRBJ2-4
TGTGCCAGTAGTATAGTACCCGGATCGGGCATTCAGTACTTC
CASSIVPGSGIQYF
>-|TRBV5-1|-|TRBJ2-7
TGCGCCAGCAGATCAGGGCCAGACCCAACCTACGAGCAGTACTTC
CASRSGPDPTYEQYF
>-|TRBV11-3|TRBD2|TRBJ2-1
TGTGCCAGCAGCTTACCCCACGGGGGGACCTACAATGAGCAGTTCTTC
CASSLPHGGTYNEQFF
>-|TRBV2|-|TRBJ1-4
TGTGCCAGCAGTAGGGATTCCAGGGTTAATGAAAAACTGTTTTTT
CASSRDSRVNEKLFF
>-|TRBV3-1/TRBV3-2|-|TRBJ2-5
TGTGCCCGGTACTACAAGGAGACCCAGTACTTC
CARYYKETQYF
>-|TRBV28|-|TRBJ2-7
TGTGCCAGCAGTTTCCAGACAGGACCCTACGAGCAGTACTTC
CASSFQTGPYEQYF
>-|TRBV7-2|-|TRBJ1-1
TGTGCCAGCAGCTTAGGTTTTACTTCGTCTGAAGCTTTCTTT
CASSLGFTSSEAFF
>-|TRBV4-3|TRBD1|TRBJ1-4
TGCGCCAGCAGCCAGGACAGGCGAGCAACTAATGAAAAACTGTTTTTT
CASSQDRRATNEKLFF
>-|TRBV19|TRBD1|TRBJ1-1
TGTGCCAGTAGTCCCCGAAACAGGGGGATGAACACTGAAGCTTTCTTT
CASSPRNRGMNTEAFF
>-|TRBV2|-|TRBJ2-2
TGTGCCAGCAGCTTACTAGCGAACACCGGGGAGCTGTTTTTT
CASSLLANTGELFF
>-|TRBV11-2|-|TRBJ2-3
TGTGCCAGCAGGAGGGTCGGTCCAGATACGCAGTATTTT
CASRRVGPDTQYF
>-|TRBV7-9|TRBD2|TRBJ2-7
TGTGCCAGCACCCTGCATGCGAGAACTAGCGGGGTGAACTACGAGCAGTACTTC
CASTLHARTSGVNYEQYF
>-|TRBV10-2|TRBD2|TRBJ2-3
TGCGCCAGCAGTCCGACTAGCGGGGGGCCGGTGGGGGATACGCAGTATTTT
CASSPTSGGPVGDTQYF
>-|TRBV29-1|-|TRBJ2-3
TGCAGCGTTGCTAGGAGTTCATCAGATACGCAGTATTTT
CSVARSSSDTQYF
>-|TRBV5-1|-|TRBJ2-1
TGCGCCAGCAGCCCGCAGGGTGGGGTCTACAATGAGCAGTTCTTC
CASSPQGGVYNEQFF
>-|TRBV24-1|TRBD1|TRBJ2-3
TGTGCCACCAGTGATCGGACAGGCCTAACAGATACGCAGTATTTT
CATSDRTGLTDTQYF
>-|TRBV4-2|-|TRBJ1-1
TGTGCCAGCAGCCAAGATGTGAGGATTTTGAACACTGAAGCTTTCTTT
CASSQDVRILNTEAFF
>-|TRBV4-3|TRBD1|TRBJ2-5
TGCGCCAGCAGCAAGGAAAGGACAGGCCAAGAGACCCAGTACTTC
CASSKERTGQETQYF
>-|TRBV5-6|-|TRBJ2-7
TGTGCCAGCAGCTTGGGTCTAGCAGGGGACGAGCAGTACTTC
CASSLGLAGDEQYF
>-|TRBV30|-|TRBJ1-5
TGTGCCTGGACGTCCGGGACAAAAGGTAATCAGCCCCAGCATTTT
CAWTSGTKGNQPQHF
>-|TRBV5-1|TRBD2|TRBJ2-5
TGCGCCAGCAGGACTAGCGGGAGTTCAGGGCAAGAGACCCAGTACTTC
CASRTSGSSGQETQYF
>few|TRBV28|-|TRBJ1-3
TGTGCCAGCAGGCACCAGGGGAGCTCTGGAAACACCATATATTTT
CASRHQGSSGNTIYF
>-|TRBV18|-|TRBJ2-5
TGTGCCAGCTCACCACTTCCGGGGTCGGAGACCCAGTACTTC
CASSPLPGSETQYF
>-|TRBV6-1|-|TRBJ1-1
TGTGCCAGCAGTGAAGCGCAGTTTACCGGGACTGAAGCTTTCTTT
CASSEAQFTGTEAFF
>-|TRBV2|-|TRBJ2-5
TGTGCCAGCAGTAAAACCGGGGAGACCCAGTACTTC
CASSKTGETQYF